These T cell receptor beta chains were read from a single sample in a study of blood T cell repertoires in COVID-19. Assay: immunoSEQ multiplex PCR; the TCRdb copy retains only in-frame clones and omits some. The sample holds about 410,000 clones, roughly 88% seen once. The sequencing sample was made of peripheral blood. These receptors came from a woman in her twenties or thirties with active or convalescent COVID-19. CDR3s include the opening cysteine and the closing phenylalanine or tryptophan. Fields, in order: J gene, D gene, clone size, V gene, CDR3 DNA, CDR3 protein. The D gene is left open where the match is weak. The size field is filled for only some rows; it gives once, few, many or a size class.

j_gene: TRBJ1-1; d_gene: NA; abundance: NA; v_gene: TRBV18; CDR3nt: TGTGCCAGCTCGCAGAAACAGGGGAACACTGAAGCTTTCTTT; CDR3aa: CASSQKQGNTEAFF
j_gene: TRBJ2-7; d_gene: NA; abundance: NA; v_gene: TRBV10-2; CDR3nt: TGCGCCAGCAGTGAAAGCTACCACGAGCAGTACTTC; CDR3aa: CASSESYHEQYF
j_gene: TRBJ1-2; d_gene: NA; abundance: NA; v_gene: TRBV29-1; CDR3nt: TGCAGCGTTGAACCCTCACGGGGGGATTATGGCTACACCTTC; CDR3aa: CSVEPSRGDYGYTF
j_gene: TRBJ1-1; d_gene: NA; abundance: NA; v_gene: TRBV11-2; CDR3nt: TGTGCCAGCAGCTTAGACCTCGGAGCTTTCTTT; CDR3aa: CASSLDLGAFF
j_gene: TRBJ2-5; d_gene: TRBD2; abundance: NA; v_gene: TRBV3-1/TRBV3-2; CDR3nt: TGTGCCAGCAGCCTGGACGGGAGGTTACAAGAGACCCAGTACTTC; CDR3aa: CASSLDGRLQETQYF
j_gene: TRBJ1-2; d_gene: NA; abundance: NA; v_gene: TRBV5-6; CDR3nt: TGTGCCAGCAGCTTGGTCCAGGGCATAAGCGATGGCTACACCTTC; CDR3aa: CASSLVQGISDGYTF
j_gene: TRBJ1-4; d_gene: NA; abundance: NA; v_gene: TRBV11-2; CDR3nt: TGTGCCAGCAGCTTAGTCGGTGATAATGAAAAACTGTTTTTT; CDR3aa: CASSLVGDNEKLFF
j_gene: TRBJ2-7; d_gene: NA; abundance: NA; v_gene: TRBV24-1; CDR3nt: TGTGCCGCATCAGGGGAACTCGACGAGCAGTACTTC; CDR3aa: CAASGELDEQYF
j_gene: TRBJ1-2; d_gene: TRBD1; abundance: NA; v_gene: TRBV5-4; CDR3nt: TGTGCCAGCAGCTTGAGCAGGGACAGGGACTATGGCTACACCTTC; CDR3aa: CASSLSRDRDYGYTF
j_gene: TRBJ2-2; d_gene: TRBD2; abundance: NA; v_gene: TRBV5-1; CDR3nt: TGCGCCAGCAGCTCGGCCGGGACTAGCGGGACGAACACCGGGGAGCTGTTTTTT; CDR3aa: CASSSAGTSGTNTGELFF
j_gene: TRBJ2-1; d_gene: NA; abundance: NA; v_gene: TRBV2; CDR3nt: TGTGCCAGCATAAGGACGGGGGTTTCCTACAATGAGCAGTTCTTC; CDR3aa: CASIRTGVSYNEQFF
j_gene: TRBJ1-3; d_gene: NA; abundance: NA; v_gene: TRBV7-4; CDR3nt: TGTGCCAGCAGAACCCACAGTTATTGGAACACCATATATTTT; CDR3aa: CASRTHSYWNTIYF
j_gene: TRBJ1-4; d_gene: NA; abundance: NA; v_gene: TRBV7-8; CDR3nt: TGTGCCAGCAGCCCTAGGTTGGGACAAGGAAATGAAAAACTGTTTTTT; CDR3aa: CASSPRLGQGNEKLFF
j_gene: TRBJ2-3; d_gene: TRBD2; abundance: NA; v_gene: TRBV3-1/TRBV3-2; CDR3nt: TGTGCCAGCAGCCTCCGTCGCGGGGGTTTTACAGATACGCAGTATTTT; CDR3aa: CASSLRRGGFTDTQYF
j_gene: TRBJ2-1; d_gene: TRBD2; abundance: NA; v_gene: TRBV7-2; CDR3nt: TGTGCCAGCAGCTCGTCCGGGACTAATTACAATGAGCAGTTCTTC; CDR3aa: CASSSSGTNYNEQFF
j_gene: TRBJ2-7; d_gene: TRBD1; abundance: NA; v_gene: TRBV6-5; CDR3nt: TGTGCCAGCAGTTCTCTCCCGGGACAGGACTCCTACGAGCAGTACTTC; CDR3aa: CASSSLPGQDSYEQYF
j_gene: TRBJ1-6; d_gene: NA; abundance: NA; v_gene: TRBV4-1; CDR3nt: TGCGCCAGCAGCCAATTATTTCCGCCCGAGTTCTCACCCCTCCACTTT; CDR3aa: CASSQLFPPEFSPLHF
j_gene: TRBJ2-3; d_gene: TRBD1; abundance: NA; v_gene: TRBV13; CDR3nt: TGTGCCAGCAGCTCCCGGGACAGAGATACGCAGTATTTT; CDR3aa: CASSSRDRDTQYF
j_gene: TRBJ2-7; d_gene: TRBD1; abundance: NA; v_gene: TRBV19; CDR3nt: TGTGCCAGTAGTCTACCGGGACAGGGGAGCTACGAGCAGTACTTC; CDR3aa: CASSLPGQGSYEQYF
j_gene: TRBJ2-1; d_gene: TRBD2; abundance: once; v_gene: TRBV6-1; CDR3nt: TGTGCCAGCAGTGAAGCTGAGACTAGCGGTTACAATGAGCAGTTCTTC; CDR3aa: CASSEAETSGYNEQFF
j_gene: TRBJ1-1; d_gene: NA; abundance: NA; v_gene: TRBV27; CDR3nt: TGTGCCAGCAGTTTTTTGGGCAGGGAAGGGACTGAAGCTTTCTTT; CDR3aa: CASSFLGREGTEAFF
j_gene: TRBJ2-1; d_gene: TRBD2; abundance: NA; v_gene: TRBV9; CDR3nt: TGTGCCAGCAGCCCCAGACTAGCCCTCGACAATGAGCAGTTCTTC; CDR3aa: CASSPRLALDNEQFF
j_gene: TRBJ2-3; d_gene: NA; abundance: NA; v_gene: TRBV18; CDR3nt: TGTGCCAGCTCACCACAGACAGCCACAGATACGCAGTATTTT; CDR3aa: CASSPQTATDTQYF
j_gene: TRBJ2-3; d_gene: TRBD1; abundance: NA; v_gene: TRBV5-4; CDR3nt: TGTGCCAGCAGCCGGACAGGTCTACTTGTTCCGTATTTT; CDR3aa: CASSRTGLLVPYF
j_gene: TRBJ1-2; d_gene: NA; abundance: NA; v_gene: TRBV20-1; CDR3nt: TGCAGTGCTAGGAGTGGCTACACCTTC; CDR3aa: CSARSGYTF
j_gene: TRBJ1-3; d_gene: TRBD1; abundance: few; v_gene: TRBV27; CDR3nt: TGTGCCAGCAGTCTCTCCAGGGGGTCTGGAAACACCATATATTTT; CDR3aa: CASSLSRGSGNTIYF
j_gene: TRBJ1-1; d_gene: NA; abundance: NA; v_gene: TRBV30; CDR3nt: TGTGCCTGCCCCGCGAGGGGACATCTAAACACTGAAGCTTTCTTT; CDR3aa: CACPARGHLNTEAFF
j_gene: TRBJ2-1; d_gene: TRBD1; abundance: NA; v_gene: TRBV7-2; CDR3nt: TGTGCCAGCAGCTTAGGGGGACAGGGCTTAAATGAGCAGTTCTTC; CDR3aa: CASSLGGQGLNEQFF
j_gene: TRBJ1-2; d_gene: NA; abundance: NA; v_gene: TRBV18; CDR3nt: TGTGCCAGCTCACCAACGGGGAGTGCTCCTAACTATGGCTACACCTTC; CDR3aa: CASSPTGSAPNYGYTF